Shown below are 8 T cell receptor beta chains from a single sample sequenced in a study of beta chain features in type 1 diabetes. The investigators reverse transcribed all of the isolated RNA, so they sequenced expressed TCRB transcripts. The table came from immunoSEQ multiplex PCR; TCRdb's copy has only in-frame clones and leaves some out. The table records nearly 700,000 clones, 10% to 15% of them present only once. Their target antigens are unknown. General study findings and limits: Researchers report that Type 1 diabetes patients had moderately but significantly shorter TCRB CDR3s across all four CD4+ subsets.

The sequenced sample consisted of naive CD4+ T cells from blood. Source of these receptors: a man between 18 and 35 years old with type 1 diabetes.

The chain carries TRBV13 and TRBJ2-1; D uncertain. This CDR3 spans 15 amino acids. The V gene lost 0 bases and the J gene lost 7 bases, with 13 bases spanning the gap. CDR1 and CDR2 (germline): PRHDT, FYEKMQ (reference sequence). Written as DNA, the CDR3 is TGTGCCAGCAGCTTAGGGGGATGGAGTGGGAATGAGCAGTTCTTC. Translating it yields CASSLGGWSGNEQFF.

This clone was seen a few times. The chain combines TRBV7-2 with TRBJ1-2, with a tentative D call TRBD1 (6 bases). The CDR3 length is 12 residues. Germline CDR1 is SGHTA and CDR2 is FQGNSA. Trimming cost V 5 bases and J 8 bases, with 12 bases left between them. The CDR3: CASSHRTDGYTF. In nucleotides, the CDR3 is TGTGCCAGCAGCCACAGGACAGACGGCTACACCTTC.

This clone was picked up a small number of times. The chain couples TRBV18 to TRBJ1-1; D remains unclear. The CDR3 length is 13 residues. V shed 2 bases and J shed 6 bases, with 10 bases lying between them. CDR1 and CDR2 (germline): KGHSH, LQKENI. The CDR3 region is CASSPGALAEAFF. The CDR3 nucleotides read TGTGCCAGCTCACCAGGAGCCCTCGCTGAAGCTTTCTTT.

A few counts support this clone. V is TRBV5-4 and J is TRBJ2-7; tentatively, D is TRBD1 or TRBD2 (5 bases each). Germline V gene sequence: CDR1 SGHNT, CDR2 YYREEE (reference sequence). V dropped 0 bases and J dropped 6 bases, with 10 bases sitting between them. The length of the CDR3 is 13 residues. The CDR3 bases are TGTGCCAGCAGCTTGGTCTCCGGGGCCGAGCAGTACTTC. Amino acids: CASSLVSGAEQYF.

The chain recombines TRBV9 with TRBJ1-6; 11 positions agree with TRBD1. Looked up from germline, CDR1 is SGDLS and CDR2 is YYNGEE. Trimming removed 2 bases from V and 8 bases from J; junction bases left unmatched: 3. The CDR3 sequence is 15 residues long. CDR3 amino acids: CASSVSGQGDSPLHF. DNA for the CDR3: TGTGCCAGCAGCGTCTCGGGACAGGGGGATTCACCCCTCCACTTT.

V gene TRBV29-1 combines with J gene TRBJ1-3; 7 bases agree with TRBD1. J lost 8 bases, V lost 2 bases, and 9 bases had no gene match. The CDR3 consists of 14 residues. The germline gives CDR1 SQVTM, CDR2 ANQGSEA. The CDR3 bases are TGCAGCGTTGAAAGGGACAGAGCTGCGGACACCATATATTTT. This gives the protein CSVERDRAADTIYF.

The chain joins TRBV18 to TRBJ2-1; D remains unclear. This CDR3 is built from 17 residues. V was cut by 0 bases and J by 7 bases, with 19 bases left in between. Germline V gene data show CDR1 as KGHSH and CDR2 as LQKENI. The CDR3 nucleotides read TGTGCCAGCTCACCACCGGACCCCGGCCTATCGGTTAATGAGCAGTTCTTC. It translates to CASSPPDPGLSVNEQFF. The full variable domain, completed using reference TRBV18 and TRBJ2-1, is NAGVMQNPRHLVRRRGQEARLRCSPMKGHSHVYWYRQLPEEGLKFMVYLQKENIIDESGMPKERFSAEFPKEGPSILRIQQVVRGDSAAYFCASSPPDPGLSVNEQFFGPGTRLTVL.

The genes are TRBV6-6 and TRBJ1-2; maybe TRBD1 (5 bases). From germline, CDR1 is MNHNY and CDR2 SVGAGI (reference sequence). The germline V and J ends were trimmed by 8 bases and 0 bases, with 13 bases remaining between them. The CDR3 loop spans 14 amino acids. This CDR3 is CASLGRATNYGYTF. For the CDR3, the DNA is TGTGCCAGCCTAGGCAGGGCCACTAACTATGGCTACACCTTC.